The subject of this entry is one T cell receptor beta chain. The antigen remains undetermined. V was clipped by 7 bases and J by 5 bases; unmatched bases: 1. The CDR3 runs 11 residues. CDR1 is WSHSY, CDR2 SAAADI, per germline. Positively selected for CCR7, the CD45RO-negative cells used as naive CD8 cells excluded terminally differentiated effector memory CD45RA+ cells. The data derive from a study of shared clonotypes between healthy human individuals. Study findings and constraints: In having few donors, the study represented limited genetic and exposure-history diversity. A handful of donors held around 5% of naive CD4 clonotypes in common.

TCRdb keeps only in-frame clones here, not all; method: immunoSEQ multiplex PCR. Of fewer than 1 million clones in the sample, 90% to 98% were seen once. Sequenced: naive CD8+ T cells sorted from blood. The genes are TRBV10-2 and TRBJ2-7; 8 bases agree with TRBD2. This receptor was obtained from a man aged 25 to 40 in good health. CDR3: CASKAGDEQYF. For the CDR3, the DNA is TGCGCCAGCAAAGCGGGAGACGAGCAGTACTTC.